This T cell receptor (beta chain) was captured by sequencing in a study of CD8+ T cells in alopecia areata. For the study at large: Patients in the treated group were given tofacitinib by mouth, 5 to 10 mg twice a day. Points from the study as a whole: The study found higher clonality in lesional than normal scalp, especially in alopecia totalis/universalis.

This sample's treatment: oral pan-JAK inhibitor, 5-10 mg twice daily. Sampling of alopecia areata patients yielded lesional scalp punch biopsies as well as peripheral blood. The CDR3 is 13 residues long. Germline trimming cut 1 base from V and 5 bases from J; bases unmatched to any gene: 2. Germline CDR1 and CDR2: SGHRS and YFSETQ. Once RNA had been extracted, it was reverse transcribed into cDNA to act as the sequencing template. Clones were sequenced by immunoSEQ multiplex PCR, and TCRdb holds only the in-frame ones, with some missing. The sample lists more than 130,000 clones, roughly four fifths seen once, with 20% to 25% in the top ten. The table lists this clone with a count of one. Its antigen is currently unknown.

The sample was CD8+ T cells sorted from blood, taken at week 4, from a patient treated with tofacitinib. This rearrangement joins TRBV5-1 to TRBJ1-1, with TRBD1 matching 7 bases. This sequence was found in a human donor with alopecia areata. The CDR3 spells CASSLPTGTEAFF. CDR3 DNA: TGCGCCAGCAGCTTGCCGACAGGGACTGAAGCTTTCTTT.